This T cell receptor beta chain was captured by sequencing in a study of blood T cell repertoires in COVID-19. Turning to the study itself: Collection of acute and convalescent COVID-19 samples took place in the United States, Italy and Spain. From T cells, B-cell-depleted T cells, or PBMCs came the material, which was cDNA or gDNA.

The germline V and J ends were trimmed by 3 bases and 5 bases, with 9 bases remaining between them. Germline-derived CDR1 and CDR2 are SGHRS and YFSETQ. This CDR3 has 13 amino acids. As originally analysed: Quantification of nucleated cells was approximated via reference gene primer amplification. TCRdb's table, derived via immunoSEQ multiplex PCR, lists solely in-frame clones and lacks some. From that table come the V and J calls and clone size; the DNA was used to work out D and trimming. The table lists under 250,000 clones, roughly 86% of them singletons, with approximately 1.5% in the top ten. The source is a woman aged 60-70 years who had recovered from COVID-19. V gene TRBV5-1 combines with J gene TRBJ1-5, with D possibly matching TRBD1 (6 bases). The sequenced sample was peripheral blood. CDR3 nucleotides: TGCGCCAGCAGCTCGGACAGCCATCAGCCCCAGCATTTT. Its translation is CASSSDSHQPQHF.